This entry is about one T cell receptor beta chain. Per the authors' pipeline: Researchers report that nucleated cell counts were estimated from reference gene primer amplification. Assay: immunoSEQ multiplex PCR; the TCRdb copy retains only in-frame clones and omits some. The V and J calls and clone size are taken from that table; D and trimming were inferred from the DNA. The profile shows 200,000 to 250,000 clones, roughly 80% of them singletons. Germline CDR1 LNHDA, CDR2 SQIVND (reference sequence). Trimming pared 2 bases from V and 5 bases from J, leaving 7 bases between. CDR3 size: 13 residues. This sample stems from a study of blood T cell repertoires in COVID-19. Study-wide background: Researchers got acute and convalescent COVID-19 samples from the United States, Italy and Spain. Nucleic acid was either cDNA or gDNA, and it came from T cells, B-cell-depleted T cells, or PBMCs.

Sequenced: peripheral blood. The chain recombines TRBV19 with TRBJ1-5; D call uncertain. The TCR sequence derives from a woman in her sixties or seventies with active or convalescent COVID-19. The CDR3 is CASSIQLYQPQHF. The CDR3 coding sequence is TGTGCCAGTAGTATACAGTTGTATCAGCCCCAGCATTTT.